The 8 T cell receptor beta chains below were found in one sample sequenced in a study of CD8 T cells in Susac syndrome (dated by TCRdb to the late 2010s). The protocol used for the library was the immunoSEQ multiplex PCR assay. RNA was extracted with the RNeasy kit and 0.5 to 1 ug was reverse transcribed using random hexamers. TCRdb reanalyzed the raw reads on its own, using fastp at Q25 for trimming and MiXCR for clone calling, and kept in-frame beta chains. CDR3 protein duplicates are merged, each entry listing the most common genes and DNA. This sample has 150,000 to 200,000 distinct CDR3 sequences in its table, and 95% of those were observed once. The leading ten clones occupy about 0.15% of the sample. Sequencing was carried out using CD8+ T cells from PBMCs. Receptor source: a human donor with multiple sclerosis.

A few counts support this clonotype. This chain links TRBV2 with TRBJ2-5; D gene uncertain. The CDR3 extends over 10 amino acids. The V and J ends lost 4 bases and 7 bases respectively, with 4 bases between them. The germline CDR1 and CDR2 sequences are SNHLY and FYNNEI. CDR3 in DNA: TGTGCCAGCAGTGGTACGACCCAGTACTTC. The encoded protein is CASSGTTQYF.

The V gene is TRBV7-9, the J gene TRBJ2-7, with D unresolved. With 0 bases removed from V and 2 bases from J, the gap between germline ends came to 8 bases. Germline CDR1 SEHNR, CDR2 FQNEAQ (reference sequence). The CDR3 has 14 amino acids. The CDR3 DNA sequence: TGTGCCAGCAGCTTAGCCAGTTTGCCCTACGAGCAGTACTTC. This encodes CASSLASLPYEQYF. The variable domain in full, with the rest retrieved from reference TRBV7-9 and TRBJ2-7, is DTGVSQNPRHKITKRGQNVTFRCDPISEHNRLYWYRQTLGQGPEFLTYFQNEAQLEKSRLLSDRFSAERPKGSFSTLEIQRTEQGDSAMYLCASSLASLPYEQYFGPGTRLTVT.

The chain combines TRBV27 with TRBJ2-1; 7 nucleotides match TRBD2. The germline CDR1 and CDR2 sequences are MNHEY and SMNVEV (reference sequence). The CDR3 is 13 residues long. The trim removed 8 bases at V and 0 bases at J, leaving 1 base unmatched. The CDR3 protein is CASWTSSYNEQFF. In nucleotides, the CDR3 is TGTGCCAGCTGGACTAGCTCCTACAATGAGCAGTTCTTC.

This sequence joins TRBV6-5 and TRBJ2-3; 10 bases match TRBD2. J gave up 2 bases and V 5 bases, and 4 bases lay outside the gene matches. The CDR3 is made up of 15 amino acids. CDR1 and CDR2 (germline): MNHEY, SVGAGI. Here the CDR3 reads CASSNLAGVTDTQYF. CDR3 DNA: TGTGCCAGCAGTAATCTAGCGGGGGTCACAGATACGCAGTATTTT.

V is TRBV30 and J is TRBJ2-1, with 7 bases matching TRBD2. The CDR3 loop spans 14 amino acids. V lost 2 bases to trimming and J lost 0 bases; unmatched junction nucleotides: 1. Germline CDR1 and CDR2: GTSNPN and SVGIG (reference sequence). The CDR3 sequence: CAWSWTSSYNEQFF. CDR3 DNA sequence: TGTGCCTGGAGTTGGACTAGCTCCTACAATGAGCAGTTCTTC.

The rearrangement uses TRBV20-1 and TRBJ2-7; D call uncertain. The CDR3 is made up of 12 amino acids. Germline V gene lookup returns CDR1 DFQATT and CDR2 SNEGSKA (reference sequence). V lost 3 bases to trimming and J lost 7 bases, with 13 bases between them. CDR3 region: CSASEYAKEQYF. CDR3 DNA sequence: TGCAGTGCTAGCGAATACGCGAAGGAGCAGTACTTC.

The chain employs TRBV27 and TRBJ2-7, with D unresolved. Germline assignment: CDR1 MNHEY and CDR2 SMNVEV (reference sequence). CDR3 size: 16 residues. V lost 8 bases and J lost 2, with 22 bases in between. Written as DNA, the CDR3 is TGTGCCAGCGGTGCCACCGCCGTTGAGGCGCCCTACGAGCAGTACTTC. It codes for CASGATAVEAPYEQYF.

The chain combines TRBV27 with TRBJ2-6; D remains unclear. Germline V gene data show CDR1 as MNHEY and CDR2 as SMNVEV (reference sequence). The CDR3 sequence is 13 residues long. The germline V and J ends were trimmed by 4 bases and 0 bases, with 1 base remaining between them. DNA for the CDR3: TGTGCCAGCAGTTCCTCTGGGGCCAACGTCCTGACTTTC. Translation gives CASSSSGANVLTF.